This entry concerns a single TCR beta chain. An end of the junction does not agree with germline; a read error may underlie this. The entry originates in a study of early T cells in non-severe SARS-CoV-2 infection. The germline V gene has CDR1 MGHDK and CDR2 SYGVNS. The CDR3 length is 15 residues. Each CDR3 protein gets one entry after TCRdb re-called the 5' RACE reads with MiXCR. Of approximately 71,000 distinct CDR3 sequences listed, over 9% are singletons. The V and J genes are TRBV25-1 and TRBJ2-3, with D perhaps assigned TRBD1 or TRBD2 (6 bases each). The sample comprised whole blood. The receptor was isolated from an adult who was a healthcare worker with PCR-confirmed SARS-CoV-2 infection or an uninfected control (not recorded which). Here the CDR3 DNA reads TGTGCCAGCAGCCCCCCCCGGGGGCCTTTGGATAAGCAGTATTTT. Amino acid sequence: CASSPPRGPLDKQYF.